Listed below are T cell receptor beta chains from one sample, sequenced in a study of T-cell memory formation after mild COVID-19. TCRdb re-called the 5' RACE reads with MiXCR, one entry per CDR3 protein. The sample has about 190,000 distinct CDR3 sequences, about 16% seen once; the top ten hold roughly 2.3%. The sample comprised PBMCs or a T cell subset sorted from them (not recorded which). The receptors were gathered from an adult woman who had mild COVID-19 (a few samples of this study predate the infection). Cell type and time point are not known. The CDR3 runs from the conserved cysteine through the conserved F or W.

V gene,CDR3 protein
TRBV30,CAWSVWNQPQHF
TRBV6-1,CASSEMAAEAFF
TRBV12-3/TRBV12-4,CASSTVALGSAKNIQYF
TRBV18,CASSPVGRHTGELFF
TRBV29-1,CSVDKGYYGYTF
TRBV5-6,CASSYYNSPLHF
TRBV4-1,CASSQVPSSPLHF
TRBV6-2/TRBV6-3,CASSPPPAVSYNEQFF
TRBV21-1,CASSKKAEGWTDTQYF
TRBV7-9,CASSLAQRVNYGYTF